Listed below are T cell receptor beta chains from one sample, sequenced in a study of follicular helper T cells after annual influenza vaccination. The repertoire was sequenced with immunoSEQ multiplex PCR; TCRdb's copy has only in-frame clones and lacks some. Among 1,300 or so clones listed, 55% to 70% were seen once. Sequencing was performed on CXCR5+ CD38+ circulating T follicular helper cells from blood, taken 7 days after influenza vaccination. The receptors come from an adult who received the influenza vaccine. The conserved cysteine and the conserved F or W are not part of the CDR3 here.

v_gene: TRBV28
len: 12
j_gene: TRBJ2-7
CDR3aa: ASSSSTTPYEQY

v_gene: TRBV19
len: 12
j_gene: TRBJ2-7
CDR3aa: ASATSGRVAEQY

v_gene: TRBV21-1
len: 14
j_gene: TRBJ1-2
CDR3aa: ASSKIYRGGYYGYT

v_gene: TRBV11-2
len: 13
j_gene: TRBJ2-1
CDR3aa: ASSLGQGAGNEQF

v_gene: TRBV23-1
len: 12
j_gene: TRBJ2-7
CDR3aa: ASSQVRDSYEQY

v_gene: TRBV5-4
len: 11
j_gene: TRBJ1-1
CDR3aa: ASSSPGNTEAF

v_gene: TRBV10-3
len: 13
j_gene: TRBJ1-5
CDR3aa: AISSEGGPNQPQH

v_gene: TRBV5-1
len: 14
j_gene: TRBJ2-7
CDR3aa: ASSLGTGTYSYEQY

v_gene: TRBV28
len: 13
j_gene: TRBJ1-2
CDR3aa: ASSLGGRDSYGYT

v_gene: TRBV29-1
len: 8
j_gene: TRBJ2-3
CDR3aa: SAGTDTQY

v_gene: TRBV5-1
len: 12
j_gene: TRBJ2-2
CDR3aa: ASSFSPNTGELF

v_gene: TRBV29-1
len: 14
j_gene: TRBJ2-1
CDR3aa: SVPTSGTSGSNEQF

v_gene: TRBV11-2
len: 13
j_gene: TRBJ2-7
CDR3aa: ASSLYGAGGDEQY

v_gene: TRBV4-1
len: 13
j_gene: TRBJ1-1
CDR3aa: ASSLSQELNTEAF

v_gene: TRBV6-6
len: 12
j_gene: TRBJ1-1
CDR3aa: ASSQTQGNTEAF

v_gene: TRBV19
len: 12
j_gene: TRBJ2-7
CDR3aa: ASSPAGAVYEQY

v_gene: TRBV19
len: 16
j_gene: TRBJ2-5
CDR3aa: ASSYQLAGGPNQETQY

v_gene: TRBV19
len: 12
j_gene: TRBJ2-7
CDR3aa: ASSLSGQRVEQY

v_gene: TRBV7-2
len: 12
j_gene: TRBJ1-1
CDR3aa: ASSLGGLGTEAF

v_gene: TRBV4-3
len: 13
j_gene: TRBJ2-3
CDR3aa: ASSQGQGPSDTQY

v_gene: TRBV14
len: 14
j_gene: TRBJ1-5
CDR3aa: ASSQDKGDLNQPQH

v_gene: TRBV11-2
len: 14
j_gene: TRBJ2-3
CDR3aa: ASSPNSGGGTDTQY

v_gene: TRBV6-5
len: 12
j_gene: TRBJ1-2
CDR3aa: ASSYGGEGYGYT

v_gene: TRBV5-1
len: 13
j_gene: TRBJ2-5
CDR3aa: ASSPMGTPRETQY

v_gene: TRBV6-1
len: 11
j_gene: TRBJ1-1
CDR3aa: ASAVKVGTEAF

v_gene: TRBV5-1
len: 13
j_gene: TRBJ1-4
CDR3aa: ASSLASGYGEKLF

v_gene: TRBV5-1
len: 15
j_gene: TRBJ2-6
CDR3aa: ASSLAPQNSGANVLT

v_gene: TRBV6-5
len: 13
j_gene: TRBJ2-5
CDR3aa: ASGRGTGQKETQY

v_gene: TRBV29-1
len: 12
j_gene: TRBJ1-5
CDR3aa: SVTSAGGNQPQH

v_gene: TRBV4-3
len: 12
j_gene: TRBJ2-6
CDR3aa: ASSHDNGANVLT

v_gene: TRBV6-6
len: 12
j_gene: TRBJ2-7
CDR3aa: ASADRSVSYEQY

v_gene: TRBV29-1
len: 10
j_gene: TRBJ2-7
CDR3aa: SVGQRSYEQY

v_gene: TRBV29-1
len: 12
j_gene: TRBJ2-1
CDR3aa: SVVQGGGYNEQF

v_gene: TRBV18
len: 13
j_gene: TRBJ1-1
CDR3aa: ASSPDRAFNTEAF

v_gene: TRBV19
len: 13
j_gene: TRBJ2-5
CDR3aa: ASSRPGGTQETQY

v_gene: TRBV2
len: 12
j_gene: TRBJ2-5
CDR3aa: ASNRGAQVETQY

v_gene: TRBV4-2
len: 12
j_gene: TRBJ1-2
CDR3aa: ASSQDGGTRGYT

v_gene: TRBV9
len: 11
j_gene: TRBJ1-6
CDR3aa: ASSVVGNSPLH

v_gene: TRBV30
len: 10
j_gene: TRBJ2-5
CDR3aa: AWSAQQETQY

v_gene: TRBV5-1
len: 13
j_gene: TRBJ1-1
CDR3aa: ASSLRSLRNTEAF

v_gene: TRBV5-6
len: 11
j_gene: TRBJ1-1
CDR3aa: ASSSTANTEAF

v_gene: TRBV18
len: 16
j_gene: TRBJ2-7
CDR3aa: ASSPPAGTSGRVHEQY

v_gene: TRBV25-1
len: 12
j_gene: TRBJ2-7
CDR3aa: ASSVASGTNEQY

v_gene: TRBV7-2
len: 13
j_gene: TRBJ2-7
CDR3aa: ASSSGLAEAYEQY

v_gene: TRBV7-3
len: 12
j_gene: TRBJ1-6
CDR3aa: ASSPTGGNSPLH

v_gene: TRBV5-6
len: 13
j_gene: TRBJ2-1
CDR3aa: ASSSEGTRYNEQF

v_gene: TRBV12-5
len: 13
j_gene: TRBJ2-5
CDR3aa: ASASTSGSYETQY

v_gene: TRBV7-2
len: 11
j_gene: TRBJ1-1
CDR3aa: ASSLAKAGEAF